One sample yielded the 16 T cell receptor beta chains listed below, sequenced in a study of human T cells and chemical hapten exposure. TCRdb reanalysed the RACE reads using MiXCR and keeps one entry per CDR3 protein. Of approximately 73,000 distinct CDR3 sequences listed, 10% are singletons. Time point indicated: patch test 1, 2 weeks after DPC sensitization. Noted treatment: therapeutic diphenylcyclopropenone sensitization with weekly scalp DPC. Sequences were derived from whole blood, sampled in connection with sensitization to the hapten diphenylcyclopropenone (DPC). The receptor source for this set is a woman between 50 and 59 years old with alopecia areata. Some clones in this sample may be carry-over from other donors' samples.

This clonotype was observed many times. The CDR3 loop reads CASSLDSGSSYEQYF. In DNA form, the CDR3 reads TGCGCCAGCAGCTTAGATAGCGGGAGCTCCTACGAGCAGTACTTC. The genes are TRBV5-1 and TRBJ2-7, with 9 bases matching TRBD2. CDR1 SGHRS and CDR2 YFSETQ come from the germline V gene. Germline trimming cut 2 bases from V and 0 bases from J; bases unmatched to any gene: 3. The CDR3 consists of 15 residues. Full variable domain (remainder filled in from reference TRBV5-1 and TRBJ2-7): KAGVTQTPRYLIKTRGQQVTLSCSPISGHRSVSWYQQTPGQGLQFLFEYFSETQRNKGNFPGRFSGRQFSNSRSEMNVSTLELGDSALYLCASSLDSGSSYEQYFGPGTRLTVT.

V and J are TRBV2 and TRBJ1-1; the D is unclear. CDR3 length: 14 amino acids. The V end lost 1 base, the J end lost 4 bases, and 10 bases lay between the germline ends. CDR1 and CDR2 (germline): SNHLY, FYNNEI. The CDR3 coding sequence is TGTGCCAGCAGTGAAGACACTCGAGGCACTGAAGCTTTCTTT. Translated: CASSEDTRGTEAFF.

This clonotype was observed a handful of times. The CDR3: CASSFGRDYGYTF. CDR3 nucleotide sequence: TGCGCCAGCAGCTTCGGCAGGGACTATGGCTACACCTTC. The chain joins TRBV5-1 to TRBJ1-2, with D perhaps TRBD1 (5 bases). This CDR3 contains 13 residues. The germline gives CDR1 SGHRS, CDR2 YFSETQ. Trimming removed 2 bases at V and 3 bases at J, with 8 bases between.

The chain has TRBV5-1 and TRBJ1-1, with a possible D match to TRBD1 (6 bases). V lost 3 bases to trimming and J lost 1 base, with 13 bases between them. CDR1 SGHRS and CDR2 YFSETQ come from the germline V gene. This CDR3 contains 15 residues. The CDR3 DNA reads as TGCGCCAGCAGCTGGGGCTGGGGGGCGAACACTGAAGCTTTCTTT. This codes for CASSWGWGANTEAFF.

The V and J genes are TRBV28 and TRBJ1-2; 7 bases map to TRBD1. V was clipped by 6 bases and J by 8 bases; unmatched bases: 9. There are 13 residues in the CDR3. CDR1 and CDR2 from the germline V gene are MDHEN and SYDVKM. CDR3 residues: CASRSTGVDGYTF. CDR3 coding DNA: TGTGCCAGCAGAAGCACAGGGGTCGACGGCTACACCTTC.

This clonotype appeared a few times. This sequence joins TRBV12-3 or TRBV12-4 and TRBJ2-5; D gene ambiguous. V was shortened by 4 bases and J by 4 bases, with 16 bases between the two germline ends. The CDR3 loop spans 15 amino acids. The CDR3 nucleotides are TGTGCCAGCAGTTACTTCCCCAGACCCCCAGAGACCCAGTACTTC. Protein sequence: CASSYFPRPPETQYF.

This clonotype showed up just a few times. The chain recombines TRBV6-2 or TRBV6-3 with TRBJ2-2; D ambiguous. Germline lookup yields CDR1 MNHEY and CDR2 SVGEGT. V lost 0 bases and J 5 bases, leaving 7 bases between the germline ends. This CDR3 comprises 14 residues. In nucleotides, the CDR3 is TGTGCCAGCAGTTACTCGACTGTTACCGGGGAGCTGTTTTTT. Its translation: CASSYSTVTGELFF.

The chain carries TRBV5-3 and TRBJ2-1; D gene ambiguous. TRBV5-3 is sorted into the ORF group, with uncertain function. V was pared by 6 bases and J by 0 bases, with 10 bases between. The CDR3 is 14 amino acids. The DNA of the CDR3 is TGTGCCAGAATGGTCGGTAGCTCCTACAATGAGCAGTTCTTC. Encoded protein: CARMVGSSYNEQFF.

In its sample, this clonotype was seen many times. J is TRBJ2-3 and V is TRBV11-2; 11 nucleotides agree with TRBD2. CDR3 size: 17 residues. With V trimmed by 1 base and J by 0 bases, 3 bases remained unmatched. Germline CDR1 SGHAT, CDR2 FQNNGV. The chain's CDR3 is CASSLGRTSGSTDTQYF. In DNA, the CDR3 is TGTGCCAGCAGCTTAGGGAGGACTAGCGGGAGCACAGATACGCAGTATTTT. Drawing the rest from reference TRBV11-2 and TRBJ2-3, the complete variable domain is EAGVAQSPRYKIIEKRQSVAFWCNPISGHATLYWYQQILGQGPKLLIQFQNNGVVDDSQLPKDRFSAERLKGVDSTLKIQPAKLEDSAVYLCASSLGRTSGSTDTQYFGPGTRLTVL.

A few counts support this clonotype. The CDR3 loop reads CTPGGRGYEQYF. The CDR3 DNA sequence: TGCACCCCGGGGGGCAGGGGATACGAGCAGTACTTC. The rearrangement links TRBV29-1 to TRBJ2-7; maybe TRBD2 (7 bases). CDR3 size: 12 residues. Per germline, CDR1 SQVTM and CDR2 ANQGSEA.

This clonotype was detected a few times. The V call is TRBV7-6, the J call TRBJ1-5; TRBD1 might be the D (5 bases). Trimming cost V 5 bases and J 2 bases, with 19 bases left between them. This CDR3 spans 17 amino acids. Germline CDR1 is SGHVS and CDR2 is FNYEAQ. The CDR3 protein is CASSPWRTARGNQPQHF. The CDR3 region has the DNA TGTGCCAGCAGCCCCTGGAGGACTGCCAGGGGCAATCAGCCCCAGCATTTT.

This chain joins TRBV3-1 and TRBJ1-2; D is perhaps TRBD1 (6 bases). V lost 2 bases and J lost 6, with 10 bases in between. Germline CDR1 and CDR2: LGHDT and YNNKEL (reference sequence). This CDR3 comprises 13 residues. CDR3 nucleotides: TGTGCCAGCAGCCAATCCCCAGGGGATGGCTACACCTTC. Translation: CASSQSPGDGYTF. The full variable domain, rest sourced from reference TRBV3-1 and TRBJ1-2, is DTAVSQTPKYLVTQMGNDKSIKCEQNLGHDTMYWYKQDSKKFLKIMFSYNNKELIINETVPNRFSPKSPDKAHLNLHINSLELGDSAVYFCASSQSPGDGYTFGSGTRLTVV.

This clonotype was found many times. The gene calls are TRBV18 and TRBJ1-1; no clear D. Deletions cut 2 bases from V and 3 bases from J, with 10 bases between. The CDR3 has 14 amino acids. Germline V gene sequence: CDR1 KGHSH, CDR2 LQKENI. In DNA, the CDR3 is TGTGCCAGCTCACCAACTATGGGCGACACTGAAGCTTTCTTT. Protein product: CASSPTMGDTEAFF.

This clonotype was recorded many times. This chain uses TRBV29-1 with TRBJ1-2; D is uncertain. The CDR3 sequence is 10 residues long. Per the germline V gene, CDR1 is SQVTM and CDR2 is ANQGSEA. The V end was cut by 1 base, the J end by 8 bases, with 5 bases between. CDR3 DNA: TGCAGCGTTGAAGCTGGGGGCTACACCTTC. Translation: CSVEAGGYTF. The whole variable domain, filled in from reference TRBV29-1 and TRBJ1-2, reads SAVISQKPSRDICQRGTSLTIQCQVDSQVTMMFWYRQQPGQSLTLIATANQGSEATYESGFVIDKFPISRPNLTFSTLTVSNMSPEDSSIYLCSVEAGGYTFGSGTRLTVV.

This clonotype appeared a few times. CDR3 protein: CASSEQGPYNEQFF. CDR3 DNA sequence: TGTGCCAGCAGTGAACAGGGGCCATACAATGAGCAGTTCTTC. The chain uses TRBV2 and TRBJ2-1; tentatively, D is TRBD1 (6 bases). CDR3 size: 14 residues. Germline loops: CDR1 SNHLY, CDR2 FYNNEI. Deletions cut 2 bases from V and 4 bases from J, with 9 bases between.

This clonotype was observed a few times. The chain is built from TRBV12-3 or TRBV12-4 and TRBJ1-5; a weak D match, TRBD1 (6 bases). The CDR3 is 14 residues long. The V end was cut by 6 bases, the J end by 3 bases, with 12 bases between. Written as DNA, the CDR3 is TGTGCCAGCAGATTGGGGGCAGTCAATCAGCCCCAGCATTTT. This codes for CASRLGAVNQPQHF.